Following are 30 T cell receptor beta chains from one sample sequenced in a study of PD-L1 blockade in urothelial cancer. Assay used: immunoSEQ multiplex PCR; TCRdb lists only in-frame clones, some missing. Of 40,000 to 60,000 clones in the sample, 70% to 80% were seen once. This sample's time point: pretreatment peripheral blood. Sequencing was performed on PBMCs, taken around atezolizumab (anti-PD-L1) treatment. Every receptor here comes from a man between 65 and 85 years old with urothelial cancer.

The chain combines TRBV15 with TRBJ2-1; TRBD1 agrees at 10 bases. The CDR3 contains 15 residues. Germline CDR1 LNHNV, CDR2 YYDKDF (reference sequence). The ends lost 6 bases at V and 5 bases at J; junction bases unmatched: 7. Here the CDR3 DNA reads TGTGCCACCAGATACGACAGGGGGCGCGACAATGAGCAGTTCTTC. It translates to CATRYDRGRDNEQFF.

This chain links TRBV28 with TRBJ2-3; 16 positions agree with TRBD2. From germline, CDR1 is MDHEN and CDR2 SYDVKM. Trimming cost V 6 bases and J 4 bases; bases outside gene matches: 7. There are 17 residues in the CDR3. This CDR3 reads CASRPGLAGGSPDTQYF. The CDR3 DNA reads as TGTGCCAGCAGACCGGGACTAGCGGGAGGGTCCCCAGATACGCAGTATTTT.

The chain recombines TRBV9 with TRBJ2-7; possibly TRBD2 for D (5 bases). The CDR3 length is 15 residues. The germline V and J ends were trimmed by 4 bases and 1 base, with 15 bases remaining between them. The germline V gene encodes CDR1 SGDLS and CDR2 YYNGEE. The CDR3 region has the DNA TGTGCCAGCAGCCCCCGTGGGAGCGCTTCCTACGAGCAGTACTTC. This translates into CASSPRGSASYEQYF.

The chain uses TRBV19 and TRBJ2-2, with TRBD1 matching 7 bases. The CDR3 totals 16 residues. The germline gives CDR1 LNHDA, CDR2 SQIVND (reference sequence). V lost 8 bases to trimming and J lost 4 bases; unmatched junction nucleotides: 13. The CDR3 region is CASDYGRTGGTGELFF. CDR3 DNA: TGTGCCAGTGACTATGGCCGGACAGGAGGCACCGGGGAGCTGTTTTTT.

The chain links TRBV14 to TRBJ2-7; TRBD1 aligns across 7 bases. V was clipped by 0 bases and J by 3 bases; unmatched bases: 5. There are 15 residues in the CDR3. Germline values: CDR1 SGHDN, CDR2 FVKESK. CDR3 residues: CASSQESGGSYEQYF. CDR3 sequence (DNA): TGTGCCAGCAGCCAAGAATCAGGGGGTAGCTACGAGCAGTACTTC.

V usage is TRBV5-1 and J usage is TRBJ1-1; D gene uncertain. V lost 0 bases and J lost 4, with 10 bases in between. Germline lookup yields CDR1 SGHRS and CDR2 YFSETQ. The CDR3 extends over 14 amino acids. The CDR3 sequence: CASSLAGVSTEAFF. The CDR3 coding sequence is TGCGCCAGCAGCTTGGCCGGGGTGTCCACTGAAGCTTTCTTT.

The V call is TRBV7-3, the J call TRBJ2-3, with D tentatively TRBD1 (6 bases). V was trimmed by 3 bases and J by 5 bases, leaving 12 bases between them. CDR1 SGHTA and CDR2 FQGTGA come from the germline V gene. There are 14 residues in the CDR3. In DNA form, the CDR3 reads TGTGCCAGCAGCTTGTCAGGGGTGGAAGATACGCAGTATTTT. It yields the protein CASSLSGVEDTQYF. Full variable domain (rest looked up from reference TRBV7-3 and TRBJ2-3): GAGVSQTPSNKVTEKGKYVELRCDPISGHTALYWYRQSLGQGPEFLIYFQGTGAADDSGLPNDRFFAVRPEGSVSTLKIQRTERGDSAVYLCASSLSGVEDTQYFGPGTRLTVL.

V gene TRBV14 combines with J gene TRBJ2-5; 7 positions agree with TRBD2. CDR1 is SGHDN and CDR2 is FVKESK in the germline V gene. Trimming took 0 bases from V and 7 from J; bases not matched to a gene: 5. The CDR3 consists of 14 residues. CDR3 bases: TGTGCCAGCAGCCAAGACCTAGCGGAGGGGACCCAGTACTTC. Amino acids: CASSQDLAEGTQYF. The whole variable domain, remainder taken from reference TRBV14 and TRBJ2-5, is EAGVTQFPSHSVIEKGQTVTLRCDPISGHDNLYWYRRVMGKEIKFLLHFVKESKQDESGMPNNRFLAERTGGTYSTLKVQPAELEDSGVYFCASSQDLAEGTQYFGPGTRLLVL.

This chain connects TRBV18 to TRBJ2-2, with 8 nucleotides matching TRBD2. The CDR3 is 17 residues long. V was pared by 4 bases and J by 0 bases, with 7 bases of the junction left unmatched. CDR1 is KGHSH, CDR2 LQKENI, per germline. As DNA, the CDR3 is TGTGCCAGCTCACGCTTTACTAGCGGCGCGAACACCGGGGAGCTGTTTTTT. Translation: CASSRFTSGANTGELFF.

The chain uses TRBV28 and TRBJ2-7, with 8 bases fitting TRBD1. Germline trimming cut 5 bases from V and 0 bases from J; bases unmatched to any gene: 6. The CDR3 loop spans 15 amino acids. Germline V gives CDR1 MDHEN, CDR2 SYDVKM. CDR3: CASSGRQGTSYEQYF. DNA for the CDR3: TGTGCCAGCAGTGGAAGACAGGGGACCTCCTACGAGCAGTACTTC.

The chain joins TRBV18 to TRBJ1-2; a weak D match, TRBD1 (5 bases). The germline gives CDR1 KGHSH, CDR2 LQKENI. The CDR3 covers 12 residues. Between the trimmed V and J ends, which lost 2 bases and 4 bases, there was a span of 5 bases. The CDR3 sequence: CASSPDSYGYTF. The CDR3, as DNA: TGTGCCAGCTCACCAGACAGCTATGGCTACACCTTC.

This clone was detected a few times. The chain is built from TRBV7-8 and TRBJ1-5, with a weak D call TRBD1 (6 bases). The CDR3 covers 14 residues. The germline CDR1 and CDR2 sequences are SGHVS and FQNEAQ. Trimming took off 6 bases at V and 10 bases at J, with 19 bases between the two ends. This chain's CDR3 is CASSSRGPGEPQHF. The CDR3 DNA reads as TGTGCCAGCAGTTCCCGGGGACCAGGGGAACCCCAGCATTTT.

J is TRBJ1-1 and V is TRBV19; maybe TRBD1 (5 bases). CDR1 and CDR2 (germline): LNHDA, SQIVND (reference sequence). This CDR3 region has 14 residues. V lost 1 base to trimming and J lost 2 bases, with 8 bases between them. CDR3 nucleotides: TGTGCCAGTAGTATAGGACAGAGTAACACTGAAGCTTTCTTT. This translates into CASSIGQSNTEAFF.

This CDR3 reads CASSGGGTGATEAFF. Written as DNA, the CDR3 is TGTGCCAGCAGTGGGGGCGGCACAGGGGCTACTGAAGCTTTCTTT. The chain has TRBV28 and TRBJ1-1; 7 bases map to TRBD1. The CDR3 has 15 amino acids. V shed 5 bases and J 5 bases; nucleotides not matched to a gene: 11. Germline CDR1 is MDHEN and CDR2 is SYDVKM.

V usage is TRBV4-1 and J usage is TRBJ2-1; 8 nucleotides align to TRBD1. The germline V gene encodes CDR1 MGHRA and CDR2 YSYEKL. The CDR3 extends over 16 amino acids. V lost 1 base and J lost 7; bases outside the gene matches: 9. DNA for the CDR3: TGCGCCAGCAGCCAAGCCGGGGGCAGGGGGCGGAATGAGCAGTTCTTC. It encodes CASSQAGGRGRNEQFF.

This chain links TRBV15 with TRBJ1-2; TRBD1 matches 10 bases. J gave up 4 bases and V 5 bases, and 1 base lay outside the gene matches. Germline V lookup: CDR1 LNHNV, CDR2 YYDKDF (reference sequence). This CDR3 is 13 amino acids long. CDR3 region: CATSGTGAYGYTF. The CDR3 nucleotides read TGTGCCACCAGCGGGACAGGGGCCTATGGCTACACCTTC.

The genes are TRBV2 and TRBJ2-7; D is possibly TRBD2 (5 bases). CDR1 is SNHLY, CDR2 FYNNEI, per germline. V lost 5 bases and J 4 bases, leaving 15 bases between the germline ends. The CDR3 runs 14 residues. The CDR3 nucleotides are TGTGCCAGCAGTTCCCTGGGGAGCTTATACGAGCAGTACTTC. Translating it yields CASSSLGSLYEQYF.

The chain carries TRBV6-1 and TRBJ2-3; 7 bases agree with TRBD2. The CDR3 covers 14 residues. V was clipped by 6 bases and J by 2 bases; unmatched bases: 5. Germline V gene lookup returns CDR1 MNHNS and CDR2 SASEGT. DNA for the CDR3: TGTGCCAGCAGGCCTAGCGGATTCACAGATACGCAGTATTTT. The encoded protein is CASRPSGFTDTQYF.

The V and J genes are TRBV28 and TRBJ1-1; D gene ambiguous. Trimming shortened V by 8 bases and J by 1 base, and 11 bases separated the two germline ends. CDR1 and CDR2 from the germline V gene are MDHEN and SYDVKM. This CDR3 spans 13 amino acids. For the CDR3, the DNA is TGTGCCAGCGCAAGCGACTCGAACACTGAAGCTTTCTTT. Amino acids: CASASDSNTEAFF.

The rearrangement links TRBV10-2 to TRBJ2-1; 8 bases align to TRBD2. CDR1 WSHSY and CDR2 SAAADI come from the germline V gene. The V and J ends lost 7 bases and 5 bases, in that order; junction bases with no gene match: 7. The CDR3 totals 14 residues. The CDR3 region has the DNA TGCGCCAGCAAATTGGGCGGGAGGCACAATGAGCAGTTCTTC. It encodes CASKLGGRHNEQFF.

This chain joins TRBV10-2 and TRBJ2-1; 9 bases map to TRBD2. J was trimmed by 5 bases and V by 4 bases; bases with no gene match: 15. The CDR3 extends over 18 amino acids. Per germline, CDR1 WSHSY and CDR2 SAAADI. CDR3: CASSGPSLREGLDNEQFF. The CDR3 coding sequence is TGCGCCAGCAGTGGGCCCAGTCTGCGGGAGGGCCTAGACAATGAGCAGTTCTTC.

A note on this clone: The identical CDR3 is also encoded by other nucleotide sequences in the sample. The V call is TRBV28, the J call TRBJ2-1; the match to TRBD2 covers 15 bases. V lost 4 bases and J lost 8; bases outside the gene matches: 3. Looked up from germline, CDR1 is MDHEN and CDR2 is SYDVKM. The CDR3 is 15 residues long. CDR3 bases: TGTGCCAGCAGTTGGACTAGCGGGAGGGGTTATGAGCAGTTCTTC. This gives the protein CASSWTSGRGYEQFF.

The chain employs TRBV2 and TRBJ1-2; TRBD1 agrees at 8 bases. The CDR3 is made up of 13 amino acids. Trimming removed 8 bases from V and 6 bases from J; junction bases left unmatched: 8. Germline V gene sequence: CDR1 SNHLY, CDR2 FYNNEI. This CDR3 is CASAPDRADGYTF. DNA of the CDR3: TGTGCCAGCGCCCCGGACAGGGCGGATGGCTACACCTTC.

V and J are TRBV27 and TRBJ2-3, with D possibly TRBD2 on 6 matching bases. Germline CDR1 and CDR2: MNHEY and SMNVEV (reference sequence). The CDR3 sequence is 14 residues long. With 5 bases removed from V and 1 base from J, the gap between germline ends came to 10 bases. The CDR3 sequence is CASSTRRGTDTQYF. The DNA for the CDR3 is TGTGCCAGCAGTACGCGGAGGGGCACAGATACGCAGTATTTT.

The chain carries TRBV5-1 and TRBJ2-1, with TRBD2 as a possible D gene (6 bases). Germline CDR1 reads SGHRS; CDR2 reads YFSETQ. This CDR3 has 15 amino acids. Trimming removed 8 bases from V and 4 bases from J, with 19 bases in between. The CDR3 bases are TGCGCCAGTCGGGGGAGCGGAGTGGATTACAATGAGCAGTTCTTC. As protein: CASRGSGVDYNEQFF.

In this sample, this clone turned up many times. The chain links TRBV7-9 to TRBJ1-2; possibly TRBD1 for D (6 bases). The CDR3 spans 16 residues. Germline values: CDR1 SEHNR, CDR2 FQNEAQ (reference sequence). V gave up 1 base and J gave up 5 bases, with 17 bases separating them. CDR3 region: CASSLEGGQATYGYTF. DNA for the CDR3: TGTGCCAGCAGCTTAGAGGGGGGGCAGGCCACGTATGGCTACACCTTC.

The genes are TRBV5-1 and TRBJ2-5; 8 bases are shared with TRBD2. Germline-derived CDR1 and CDR2 are SGHRS and YFSETQ. The CDR3 has 16 amino acids. The V gene end was trimmed by 4 bases and the J gene end by 4 bases; junction bases not matched to a gene: 12. The CDR3 sequence is CASSNHEAGGIETQYF. CDR3 coding DNA: TGCGCCAGCAGCAACCACGAGGCGGGAGGAATAGAGACCCAGTACTTC.

V usage is TRBV28 and J usage is TRBJ2-7, with 12 nucleotides matching TRBD1. This CDR3 region has 15 residues. The V segment lost 7 bases and the J segment 5 bases; nucleotides outside the gene matches: 9. In germline, CDR1 is MDHEN, CDR2 SYDVKM. CDR3 in DNA: TGTGCCAGCACCCTCCCGGGACAGGGGGCTGACGAGCAGTACTTC. The encoded protein is CASTLPGQGADEQYF.

The chain couples TRBV28 to TRBJ2-7; 7 nucleotides align to TRBD2. Germline CDR1 is MDHEN and CDR2 is SYDVKM. With V trimmed by 3 bases and J by 5 bases, 10 bases remained unmatched. There are 15 residues in the CDR3. The CDR3 here is CASSFAGEGRDEQYF. CDR3 DNA sequence: TGTGCCAGCAGTTTTGCGGGGGAGGGTCGTGACGAGCAGTACTTC.

This rearrangement joins TRBV7-9 to TRBJ2-2; 15 nucleotides agree with TRBD2. Germline V gene lookup returns CDR1 SEHNR and CDR2 FQNEAQ (reference sequence). J lost 5 bases, V lost 5 bases, and 6 bases had no gene match. The CDR3 consists of 17 residues. In DNA form, the CDR3 reads TGTGCCAGCAGCCCGGGACTAGCGGGAGGTGGTACCGGGGAGCTGTTTTTT. Translated: CASSPGLAGGGTGELFF.